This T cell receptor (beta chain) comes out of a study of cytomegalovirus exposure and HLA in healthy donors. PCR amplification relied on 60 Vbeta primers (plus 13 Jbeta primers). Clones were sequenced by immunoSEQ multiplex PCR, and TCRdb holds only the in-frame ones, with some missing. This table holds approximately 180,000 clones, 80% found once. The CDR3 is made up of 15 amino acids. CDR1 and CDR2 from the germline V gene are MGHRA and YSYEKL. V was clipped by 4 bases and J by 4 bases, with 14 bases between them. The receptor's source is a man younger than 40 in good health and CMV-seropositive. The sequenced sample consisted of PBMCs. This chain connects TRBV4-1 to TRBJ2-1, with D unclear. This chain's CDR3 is CASSLELGVYNEQFF. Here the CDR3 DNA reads TGCGCCAGCAGCCTCGAGCTTGGAGTTTACAATGAGCAGTTCTTC.